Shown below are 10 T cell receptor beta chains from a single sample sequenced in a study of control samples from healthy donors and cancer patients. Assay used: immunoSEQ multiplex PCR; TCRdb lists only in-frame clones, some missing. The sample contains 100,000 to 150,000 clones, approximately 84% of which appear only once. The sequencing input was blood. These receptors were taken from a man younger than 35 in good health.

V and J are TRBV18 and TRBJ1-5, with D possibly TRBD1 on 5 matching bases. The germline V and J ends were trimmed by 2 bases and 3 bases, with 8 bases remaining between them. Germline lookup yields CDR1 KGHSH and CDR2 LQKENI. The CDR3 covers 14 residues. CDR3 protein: CASSPGTINQPQHF. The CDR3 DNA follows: TGTGCCAGCTCACCAGGGACCATCAATCAGCCCCAGCATTTT.

CDR3 in DNA: TGTGCCAGCAGCTCGGGCCCCGATACGCAGTATTTT. The encoded protein is CASSSGPDTQYF. J is TRBJ2-3 and V is TRBV7-3; D gene uncertain. Germline values: CDR1 SGHTA, CDR2 FQGTGA. The V and J ends lost 4 bases and 6 bases respectively, with 8 bases between them. The CDR3 covers 12 residues.

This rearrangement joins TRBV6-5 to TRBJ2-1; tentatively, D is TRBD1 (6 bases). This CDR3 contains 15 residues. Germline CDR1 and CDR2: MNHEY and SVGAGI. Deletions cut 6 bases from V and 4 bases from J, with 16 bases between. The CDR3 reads CASSRIRDNYNEQFF. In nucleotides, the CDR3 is TGTGCCAGCAGCCGAATCCGGGACAATTACAATGAGCAGTTCTTC.

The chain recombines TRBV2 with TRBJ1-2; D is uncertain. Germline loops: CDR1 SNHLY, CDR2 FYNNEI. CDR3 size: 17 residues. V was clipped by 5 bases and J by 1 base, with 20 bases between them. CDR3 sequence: CASSTILSQSVNYGYTF. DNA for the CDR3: TGTGCCAGCAGTACCATTCTTTCTCAAAGCGTTAACTATGGCTACACCTTC.

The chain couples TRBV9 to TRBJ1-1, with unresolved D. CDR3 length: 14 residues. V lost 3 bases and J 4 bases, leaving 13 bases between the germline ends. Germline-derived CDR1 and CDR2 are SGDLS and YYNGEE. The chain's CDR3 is CASSANRASTEAFF. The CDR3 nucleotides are TGTGCCAGCAGCGCCAACCGGGCGAGCACTGAAGCTTTCTTT.

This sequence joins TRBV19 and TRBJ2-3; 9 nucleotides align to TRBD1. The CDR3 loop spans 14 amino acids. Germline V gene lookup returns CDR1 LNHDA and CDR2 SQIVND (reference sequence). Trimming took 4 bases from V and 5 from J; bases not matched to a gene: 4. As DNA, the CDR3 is TGTGCCAGTAGTACGACAGGGGGAGAAGATACGCAGTATTTT. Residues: CASSTTGGEDTQYF.

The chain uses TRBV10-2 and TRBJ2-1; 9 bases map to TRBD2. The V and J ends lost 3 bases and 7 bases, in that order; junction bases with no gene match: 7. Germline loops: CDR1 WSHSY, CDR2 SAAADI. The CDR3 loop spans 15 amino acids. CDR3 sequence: CASSDYSGSQNEQFF. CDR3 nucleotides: TGCGCCAGCAGTGATTATAGCGGGAGTCAAAATGAGCAGTTCTTC.

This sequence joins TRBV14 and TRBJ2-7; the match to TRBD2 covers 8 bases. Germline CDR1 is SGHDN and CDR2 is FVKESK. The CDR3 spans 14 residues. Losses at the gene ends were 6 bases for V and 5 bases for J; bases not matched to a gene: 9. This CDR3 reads CASRRGAHVNEQYF. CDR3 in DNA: TGTGCCAGCAGGCGGGGGGCGCACGTCAACGAGCAGTACTTC.

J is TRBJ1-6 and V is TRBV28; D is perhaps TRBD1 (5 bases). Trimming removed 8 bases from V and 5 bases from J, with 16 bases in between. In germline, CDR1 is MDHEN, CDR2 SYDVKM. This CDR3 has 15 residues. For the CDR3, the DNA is TGTGCCAGCCTTAAGGGGTATTGGGATAATTCACCCCTCCACTTT. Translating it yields CASLKGYWDNSPLHF.

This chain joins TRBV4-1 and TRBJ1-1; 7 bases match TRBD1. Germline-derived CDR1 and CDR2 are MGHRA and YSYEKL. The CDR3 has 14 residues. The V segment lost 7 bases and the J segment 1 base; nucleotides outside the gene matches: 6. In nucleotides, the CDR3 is TGCGCCAGCATCTCCGACAGGGAGAACACTGAAGCTTTCTTT. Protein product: CASISDRENTEAFF.